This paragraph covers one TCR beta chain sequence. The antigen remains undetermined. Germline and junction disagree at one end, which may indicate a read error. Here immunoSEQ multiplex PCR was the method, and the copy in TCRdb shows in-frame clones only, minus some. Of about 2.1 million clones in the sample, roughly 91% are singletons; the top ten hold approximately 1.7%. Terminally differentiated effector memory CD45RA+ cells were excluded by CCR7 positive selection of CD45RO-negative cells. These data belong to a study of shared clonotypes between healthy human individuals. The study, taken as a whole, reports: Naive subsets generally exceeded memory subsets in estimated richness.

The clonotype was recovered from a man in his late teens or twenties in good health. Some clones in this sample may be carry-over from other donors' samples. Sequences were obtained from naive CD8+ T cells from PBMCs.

The CDR3 bases are TGTGCCAGCAGTTTAGGCCGCCTCCGGGGATACTCTGGAAACACCATATATTTT. This sequence encodes CASSLGRLRGYSGNTIYF. V gene TRBV13 combines with J gene TRBJ1-3; D gene uncertain. Germline CDR1 and CDR2: PRHDT and FYEKMQ (reference sequence). This CDR3 comprises 18 residues. Full variable domain (outside the CDR3, taken from reference TRBV13 and TRBJ1-3): AAGVIQSPRHLIKEKRETATLKCYPIPRHDTVYWYQQGPGQDPQFLISFYEKMQSDKGSIPDRFSAQQFSDYHSELNMSSLELGDSALYFCASSLGRLRGYSGNTIYFGEGSWLTVV.